The 9 T cell receptor beta chains listed next were all sequenced from one sample in a study of Ad26.COV2.S vaccination and SARS-CoV-2 variants. Measured with immunoSEQ multiplex PCR; TCRdb has only the in-frame clones, and not every one. The sample yields around 100,000 clones, approximately 77% seen once. The specimen was peripheral blood, collected after recovery from COVID-19. These receptors were obtained from a human donor who had recovered from COVID-19.

This sequence joins TRBV28 and TRBJ2-1; 7 bases line up with TRBD1. Trimming took 5 bases from V and 6 from J; bases not matched to a gene: 16. This CDR3 contains 17 residues. Germline values: CDR1 MDHEN, CDR2 SYDVKM. CDR3 loop: CASSGASTGDRANEQFF. The CDR3 bases are TGTGCCAGCAGTGGCGCTAGTACAGGGGATCGAGCCAATGAGCAGTTCTTC. The complete variable domain, with remaining parts taken from reference TRBV28 and TRBJ2-1, reads DVKVTQSSRYLVKRTGEKVFLECVQDMDHENMFWYRQDPGLGLRLIYFSYDVKMKEKGDIPEGYSVSREKKERFSLILESASTNQTSMYLCASSGASTGDRANEQFFGPGTRLTVL.

The rearrangement uses TRBV7-2 and TRBJ1-6; D unresolved. The CDR3 consists of 15 residues. From germline, CDR1 is SGHTA and CDR2 FQGNSA. V dropped 2 bases and J dropped 9 bases, with 14 bases sitting between them. Here the CDR3 reads CASSLTSSTGSPLHF. In DNA form, the CDR3 reads TGTGCCAGCAGCTTAACTTCCTCGACCGGTTCACCCCTCCACTTT.

This clone was picked up a small number of times. The chain carries TRBV28 and TRBJ2-1; a weak D match, TRBD2 (5 bases). The germline gives CDR1 MDHEN, CDR2 SYDVKM. CDR3 length equals 15 residues. V was cut by 3 bases and J by 0 bases, with 9 bases left in between. The CDR3 loop reads CASSFGAASYNEQFF. In DNA form, the CDR3 reads TGTGCCAGCAGTTTCGGAGCGGCCTCCTACAATGAGCAGTTCTTC.

The chain joins TRBV27 to TRBJ1-6; D possibly corresponds to TRBD1 (5 bases). V was trimmed by 4 bases and J by 7 bases, leaving 11 bases between them. CDR1 MNHEY and CDR2 SMNVEV come from the germline V gene (reference sequence). The CDR3 has 14 residues. Here the CDR3 DNA reads TGTGCCAGCAGTTATCGACAGATCAATTCACCCCTCCACTTT. Residues: CASSYRQINSPLHF.

This chain uses TRBV4-3 with TRBJ1-1, with D possibly matching TRBD1 (5 bases). V was pared by 0 bases and J by 1 base, with 9 bases between. The CDR3 has 15 amino acids. Germline V CDR1 and CDR2: LGHNA, YSLEER. The CDR3 coding sequence is TGCGCCAGCAGCCAAGATCGGGACCAGAACACTGAAGCTTTCTTT. Translating it yields CASSQDRDQNTEAFF.

This chain links TRBV28 with TRBJ2-5; no definite D call. CDR3 size: 15 residues. V was pared by 5 bases and J by 5 bases, with 18 bases between. Germline V gives CDR1 MDHEN, CDR2 SYDVKM. Here the CDR3 reads CASSPLGRNWETQYF. The CDR3, as DNA: TGTGCCAGCAGTCCCTTAGGAAGGAACTGGGAGACCCAGTACTTC.

The gene calls are TRBV6-5 and TRBJ1-5; 9 positions match TRBD1. CDR1 and CDR2 from the germline V gene are MNHEY and SVGAGI. This CDR3 spans 15 amino acids. V lost 5 bases, J lost 2 bases, and 4 bases stayed unmatched. CDR3 coding DNA: TGTGCCAGCAGTAAACAGGGGGCTGGCAATCAGCCCCAGCATTTT. Translation gives CASSKQGAGNQPQHF.

The chain links TRBV19 to TRBJ2-2; D gene ambiguous. The germline V gene encodes CDR1 LNHDA and CDR2 SQIVND (reference sequence). Trimming shortened V by 5 bases and J by 2 bases, and 9 bases separated the two germline ends. The CDR3 is 14 amino acids. The CDR3 loop reads CASSLTINTGELFF. CDR3 nucleotide sequence: TGTGCCAGTAGTCTGACAATCAACACCGGGGAGCTGTTTTTT.

In nucleotides, the CDR3 is TGTGCCAGCAGCTCCGACCCGTATAGCAATCAGCCCCAGCATTTT. Amino acid sequence: CASSSDPYSNQPQHF. This chain uses TRBV9 with TRBJ1-5; no firm D call. Trimming took off 4 bases at V and 0 bases at J, with 11 bases between the two ends. CDR3 length: 15 amino acids. Germline V gives CDR1 SGDLS, CDR2 YYNGEE.